The sequence of this T cell receptor beta chain was determined in a study of T-cell reconstitution after alpha-beta-depleted transplantation in children. The study, taken as a whole, reports: After one year, T-cell counts and TCRbeta diversity mostly came from new T cells.

TCRbeta library preparation incorporated unique molecular identifiers. TCRdb reanalysed the PCR reads using MiXCR and keeps one entry per CDR3 protein. The table lists 550,000 to 800,000 distinct CDR3 sequences, about 12% of them singletons, with 0.79% in the top ten. This clonotype was counted between two and nine times. What it binds is unknown. Germline CDR1 MDHEN, CDR2 SYDVKM. The CDR3 has 16 amino acids. V lost 4 bases and J lost 3, with 19 bases in between. This sample comprised PBMCs, obtained before TCRalphabeta/CD19-depleted stem cell transplant. The chain uses TRBV28 and TRBJ2-7; D unresolved. The source is a girl aged 2 to 9 with congenital amegakaryocytic thrombocytopenia, due to receive a stem cell transplant. CDR3 DNA: TGTGCCAGCAGTTCCCCACAAGTGCGACTGGGCTACGAGCAGTACTTC. It is translated as CASSSPQVRLGYEQYF.